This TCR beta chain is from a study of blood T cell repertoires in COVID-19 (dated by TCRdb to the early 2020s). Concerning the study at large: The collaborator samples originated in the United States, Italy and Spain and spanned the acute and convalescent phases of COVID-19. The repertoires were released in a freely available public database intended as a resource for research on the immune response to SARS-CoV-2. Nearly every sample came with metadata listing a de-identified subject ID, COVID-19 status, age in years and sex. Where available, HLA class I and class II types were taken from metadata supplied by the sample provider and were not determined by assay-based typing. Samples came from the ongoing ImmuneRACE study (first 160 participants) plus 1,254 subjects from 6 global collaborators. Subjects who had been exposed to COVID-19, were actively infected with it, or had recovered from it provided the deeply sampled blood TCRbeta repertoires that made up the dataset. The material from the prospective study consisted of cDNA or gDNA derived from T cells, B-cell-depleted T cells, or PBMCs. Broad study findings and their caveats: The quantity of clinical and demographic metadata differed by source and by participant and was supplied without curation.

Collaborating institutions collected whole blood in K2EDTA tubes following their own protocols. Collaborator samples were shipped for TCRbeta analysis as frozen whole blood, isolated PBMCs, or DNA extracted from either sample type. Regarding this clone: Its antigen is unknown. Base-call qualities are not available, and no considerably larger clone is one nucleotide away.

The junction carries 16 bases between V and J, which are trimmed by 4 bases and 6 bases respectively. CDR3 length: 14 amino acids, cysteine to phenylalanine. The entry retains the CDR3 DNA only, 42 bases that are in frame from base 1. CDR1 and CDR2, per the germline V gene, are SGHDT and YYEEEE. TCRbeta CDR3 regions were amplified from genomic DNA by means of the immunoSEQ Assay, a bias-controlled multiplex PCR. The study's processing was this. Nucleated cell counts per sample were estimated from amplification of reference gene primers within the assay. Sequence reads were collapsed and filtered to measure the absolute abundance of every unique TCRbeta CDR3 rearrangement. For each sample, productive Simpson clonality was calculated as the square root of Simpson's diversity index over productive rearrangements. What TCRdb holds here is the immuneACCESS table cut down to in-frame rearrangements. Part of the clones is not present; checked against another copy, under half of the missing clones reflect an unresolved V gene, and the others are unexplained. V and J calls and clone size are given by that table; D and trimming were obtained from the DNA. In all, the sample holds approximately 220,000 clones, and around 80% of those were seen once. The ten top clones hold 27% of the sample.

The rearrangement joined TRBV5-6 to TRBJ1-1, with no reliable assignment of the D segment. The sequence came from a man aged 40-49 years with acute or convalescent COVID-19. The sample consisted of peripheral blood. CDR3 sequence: CASSPDSSGAEAFF. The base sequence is TGTGCCAGCAGCCCCGACTCCTCTGGCGCTGAAGCTTTCTTT. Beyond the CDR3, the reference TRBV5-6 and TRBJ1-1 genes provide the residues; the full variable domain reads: DAGVTQSPTHLIKTRGQQVTLRCSPKSGHDTVSWYQQALGQGPQFIFQYYEEEERQRGNFPDRFSGHQFPNYSSELNVNALLLGDSALYLCASSPDSSGAEAFFGQGTRLTVV.